What follows are 21 T cell receptor beta chains derived from one specimen sequenced in a study of T cells in Graves' hyperthyroidism and ophthalmopathy. Regions amplified from RNA transcripts were the TCR beta CDR3 regions. Carried out on the TCR CDR3, a first-round RT-PCR used the HTBI primer set. One entry per CDR3 protein, called by TCRdb with MiXCR from the multiplex PCR reads. The table records hundreds of thousands of distinct CDR3 sequences, roughly 37% of them present only once. Sequenced input: blood. The origin of the receptors is a man aged 18 to 30 with Graves' hyperthyroidism.

This clonotype has a count of ten or more. The rearrangement links TRBV5-1 to TRBJ1-2, with D maybe TRBD1 (5 bases). Germline-derived CDR1 and CDR2 are SGHRS and YFSETQ. V dropped 4 bases and J dropped 5 bases, with 18 bases sitting between them. CDR3 length equals 15 residues. The CDR3: CASSTGDGPGYGYTF. The CDR3 DNA follows: TGCGCCAGCAGCACCGGGGACGGCCCGGGGTATGGCTACACCTTC.

The chain's CDR3 is CASSPRQVQPQHF. CDR3 sequence (DNA): TGTGCCAGTAGTCCCCGACAGGTTCAGCCCCAGCATTTT. The V gene is TRBV25-1, the J gene TRBJ1-5; D may be TRBD1 (6 bases). This CDR3 region has 13 residues. V lost 9 bases to trimming and J lost 6 bases, with 15 bases between them. The germline V gene has CDR1 MGHDK and CDR2 SYGVNS.

This chain links TRBV29-1 with TRBJ2-1; TRBD2 matches at 9 bases. Germline V CDR1 and CDR2: SQVTM, ANQGSEA. The ends lost 4 bases at V and 9 bases at J; junction bases unmatched: 7. The CDR3 loop spans 13 amino acids. The DNA of the CDR3 is TGCAGCGTTGGGGGCGGGGGGGCCGGTGAGCAGTTCTTC. Translation gives CSVGGGGAGEQFF.

The gene calls are TRBV11-2 and TRBJ2-5; 11 nucleotides line up with TRBD2. Unmatched junction bases numbered 16, after V lost 6 bases and J lost 1 base. CDR1 SGHAT and CDR2 FQNNGV come from the germline V gene. This CDR3 is built from 19 residues. The CDR3 DNA sequence: TGTGCCAGCAGTTCCCCTAGCGGGGGGACCGACATTATCCAAGAGACCCAGTACTTC. Translating gives CASSSPSGGTDIIQETQYF.

This clonotype has a handful of counts. V is TRBV2 and J is TRBJ2-7; 9 bases align to TRBD2. CDR3 length: 16 amino acids. Germline-derived CDR1 and CDR2 are SNHLY and FYNNEI. With 6 bases clipped from V and 3 bases from J, the junction kept 12 bases outside the gene matches. The CDR3 loop is CASSPGVGGRVYEQYF. CDR3 bases: TGTGCCAGCAGCCCCGGGGTTGGCGGGAGGGTCTACGAGCAGTACTTC.

The V gene is TRBV6-1, the J gene TRBJ2-2; the D gene could be TRBD1 or TRBD2 (5 bases each). The length of the CDR3 is 16 residues. The germline V gene encodes CDR1 MNHNS and CDR2 SASEGT. V was cut by 4 bases and J by 4 bases, with 16 bases left in between. The CDR3 bases are TGTGCCAGCAGTGCAGTCTTCGGGACCTCCACCGGGGAGCTGTTTTTT. The encoded protein is CASSAVFGTSTGELFF.

This clonotype was observed at least ten times. The CDR3: CASSVGGRMGEQYF. Written as DNA, the CDR3 is TGTGCCAGCAGCGTAGGCGGGAGAATGGGCGAGCAGTACTTC. J is TRBJ2-7 and V is TRBV9, with TRBD2 identical over 7 bases. J lost 6 bases, V lost 0 bases, and 6 bases had no gene match. The CDR3 runs 14 residues. The germline gives CDR1 SGDLS, CDR2 YYNGEE.

The V call is TRBV25-1, the J call TRBJ2-5, with TRBD2 matching 10 bases. The CDR3 is made up of 16 amino acids. V shed 3 bases, J shed 5 bases, and the junction held 9 bases outside the gene matches. From germline, CDR1 is MGHDK and CDR2 SYGVNS. The CDR3 sequence is CASSDGRTSGPETQYF. CDR3 in DNA: TGTGCCAGCAGTGATGGGAGGACTAGCGGTCCGGAGACCCAGTACTTC.

This clonotype was seen at least ten times. The gene calls are TRBV29-1 and TRBJ1-1, with D perhaps matching TRBD1 (6 bases). Germline lookup yields CDR1 SQVTM and CDR2 ANQGSEA. V was pared by 8 bases and J by 3 bases, with 19 bases between. CDR3 size: 14 residues. CDR3 DNA sequence: TGCAGCTCCAAAGGGGGGGAATGGGACACTGAAGCTTTCTTT. Translating it yields CSSKGGEWDTEAFF.

This clonotype was counted ten times or more. The chain combines TRBV19 with TRBJ1-6; D is uncertain. Germline-derived CDR1 and CDR2 are LNHDA and SQIVND (reference sequence). Trimming shortened V by 3 bases and J by 15 bases, and 12 bases separated the two germline ends. This CDR3 is built from 12 residues. CDR3 sequence reads: CASSISLGDLHF. In nucleotides, the CDR3 is TGTGCCAGTAGTATCTCCCTCGGCGACCTCCACTTT. Supplemented by reference TRBV19 and TRBJ1-6, the full variable domain reads DGGITQSPKYLFRKEGQNVTLSCEQNLNHDAMYWYRQDPGQGLRLIYYSQIVNDFQKGDIAEGYSVSREKKESFPLTVTSAQKNPTAFYLCASSISLGDLHFGNGTRLTVT.

A few counts support this clonotype. The chain employs TRBV27 and TRBJ1-6; TRBD1 might be the D (5 bases). The germline V gene has CDR1 MNHEY and CDR2 SMNVEV (reference sequence). V lost 6 bases to trimming and J lost 7 bases, with 19 bases between them. The CDR3 has 16 amino acids. In DNA, the CDR3 is TGTGCCAGCAGACCCTTGGTGGGGGGAGACAATTCACCCCTCCACTTT. It codes for CASRPLVGGDNSPLHF.

This clonotype was observed many times. The genes are TRBV19 and TRBJ2-1; 8 bases match TRBD2. The V and J ends lost 5 bases and 5 bases, in that order; junction bases with no gene match: 8. Per the germline V gene, CDR1 is LNHDA and CDR2 is SQIVND (reference sequence). The CDR3 loop spans 15 amino acids. The CDR3 spells CASSGGLAVHNEQFF. In DNA form, the CDR3 reads TGTGCCAGTAGTGGAGGACTAGCTGTCCACAATGAGCAGTTCTTC.

This clonotype has ten or more counts. The V and J genes are TRBV15 and TRBJ2-5; 7 nucleotides agree with TRBD1. Trimming at V came to 5 bases and at J to 2 bases, leaving 11 bases not matched to a gene. Germline V CDR1 and CDR2: LNHNV, YYDKDF (reference sequence). The CDR3 runs to 16 residues. This CDR3 reads CATSLLHPTGQETQYF. In nucleotides, the CDR3 is TGTGCCACCAGCTTATTACACCCGACAGGGCAAGAGACCCAGTACTTC.

The V and J genes are TRBV7-6 and TRBJ1-5; D possibly corresponds to TRBD1 (6 bases). This CDR3 spans 15 amino acids. Germline V CDR1 and CDR2: SGHVS, FNYEAQ. V gave up 5 bases and J gave up 4 bases, with 15 bases separating them. The CDR3 reads CASSLRTGINQPQHF. For the CDR3, the DNA is TGTGCCAGCAGCCTGAGAACAGGGATAAATCAGCCCCAGCATTTT.

The chain couples TRBV5-1 to TRBJ1-1, with TRBD1 identical over 8 bases. The CDR3 extends over 14 amino acids. The V gene end was trimmed by 3 bases and the J gene end by 11 bases; junction bases not matched to a gene: 12. Germline CDR1 and CDR2: SGHRS and YFSETQ. The DNA for the CDR3 is TGCGCCAGCAGCTGGACAGGGAACCCCTCCGATGCTTTCTTT. This translates into CASSWTGNPSDAFF.

This clonotype was observed a few times. This chain links TRBV6-5 with TRBJ2-7; 8 nucleotides match TRBD2. Looked up from germline, CDR1 is MNHEY and CDR2 is SVGAGI. This CDR3 is built from 13 residues. J lost 5 bases, V lost 8 bases, and 8 bases had no gene match. CDR3 loop: CASAAPGGNEQYF. Here the CDR3 DNA reads TGTGCCAGCGCCGCTCCGGGGGGGAACGAGCAGTACTTC.

Many counts were recorded for this clonotype. The chain carries TRBV11-3 and TRBJ1-1, with D unresolved. This CDR3 is built from 13 residues. V lost 3 bases and J 5 bases, leaving 10 bases between the germline ends. CDR1 is SGHNT and CDR2 is YENEEA in the germline V gene. CDR3 protein: CASSFGPGTEAFF. The CDR3 DNA follows: TGTGCCAGCAGCTTCGGACCCGGAACTGAAGCTTTCTTT.

As regards this clonotype: One end of the junction varies from germline; a read error may be responsible. V usage is TRBV11-2 and J usage is TRBJ1-2, with TRBD1 identical over 7 bases. This CDR3 has 18 amino acids. Per the germline V gene, CDR1 is SGHAT and CDR2 is FQNNGV. The CDR3 region is CTSSPRPGGFAEDYGYTF. CDR3 DNA sequence: TGTACCAGCAGCCCGCGACCAGGGGGATTCGCGGAAGACTATGGCTACACCTTC. Looking up the rest from reference TRBV11-2 and TRBJ1-2 gives the full variable domain: EAGVAQSPRYKIIEKRQSVAFWCNPISGHATLYWYQQILGQGPKLLIQFQNNGVVDDSQLPKDRFSAERLKGVDSTLKIQPAKLEDSAVYLCTSSPRPGGFAEDYGYTFGSGTRLTVV.

V and J are TRBV5-1 and TRBJ1-5; D is perhaps TRBD1 (6 bases). In germline, CDR1 is SGHRS, CDR2 YFSETQ. Trimming removed 9 bases at V and 6 bases at J, with 19 bases between. The CDR3 has 14 amino acids. This CDR3 is CATRGASVRQPQHF. CDR3 DNA: TGCGCCACCCGGGGGGCGTCCGTCCGTCAGCCCCAGCATTTT. The full variable domain, its missing parts supplied by reference TRBV5-1 and TRBJ1-5, is KAGVTQTPRYLIKTRGQQVTLSCSPISGHRSVSWYQQTPGQGLQFLFEYFSETQRNKGNFPGRFSGRQFSNSRSEMNVSTLELGDSALYLCATRGASVRQPQHFGDGTRLSIL.

This chain connects TRBV29-1 to TRBJ1-5; D gene ambiguous. Per the germline V gene, CDR1 is SQVTM and CDR2 is ANQGSEA. The CDR3 has 14 residues. The V gene lost 4 bases and the J gene lost 2 bases, with 12 bases spanning the gap. The CDR3 bases are TGCAGCGTTGTTCAGAAGGGCGGCAATCAGCCCCAGCATTTT. This codes for CSVVQKGGNQPQHF. The full variable domain, in which reference TRBV29-1 and TRBJ1-5 provide the parts outside the CDR3, is SAVISQKPSRDICQRGTSLTIQCQVDSQVTMMFWYRQQPGQSLTLIATANQGSEATYESGFVIDKFPISRPNLTFSTLTVSNMSPEDSSIYLCSVVQKGGNQPQHFGDGTRLSIL.

V usage is TRBV12-5 and J usage is TRBJ1-2; TRBD1 agrees at 11 bases. The CDR3 runs to 14 residues. Germline CDR1 is LGHNT and CDR2 is FRNRAP. Trimming removed 5 bases from V and 5 bases from J; junction bases left unmatched: 4. This chain's CDR3 is CASGPGQGAYGYTF. Here the CDR3 DNA reads TGTGCTAGTGGTCCAGGACAGGGGGCATATGGCTACACCTTC.